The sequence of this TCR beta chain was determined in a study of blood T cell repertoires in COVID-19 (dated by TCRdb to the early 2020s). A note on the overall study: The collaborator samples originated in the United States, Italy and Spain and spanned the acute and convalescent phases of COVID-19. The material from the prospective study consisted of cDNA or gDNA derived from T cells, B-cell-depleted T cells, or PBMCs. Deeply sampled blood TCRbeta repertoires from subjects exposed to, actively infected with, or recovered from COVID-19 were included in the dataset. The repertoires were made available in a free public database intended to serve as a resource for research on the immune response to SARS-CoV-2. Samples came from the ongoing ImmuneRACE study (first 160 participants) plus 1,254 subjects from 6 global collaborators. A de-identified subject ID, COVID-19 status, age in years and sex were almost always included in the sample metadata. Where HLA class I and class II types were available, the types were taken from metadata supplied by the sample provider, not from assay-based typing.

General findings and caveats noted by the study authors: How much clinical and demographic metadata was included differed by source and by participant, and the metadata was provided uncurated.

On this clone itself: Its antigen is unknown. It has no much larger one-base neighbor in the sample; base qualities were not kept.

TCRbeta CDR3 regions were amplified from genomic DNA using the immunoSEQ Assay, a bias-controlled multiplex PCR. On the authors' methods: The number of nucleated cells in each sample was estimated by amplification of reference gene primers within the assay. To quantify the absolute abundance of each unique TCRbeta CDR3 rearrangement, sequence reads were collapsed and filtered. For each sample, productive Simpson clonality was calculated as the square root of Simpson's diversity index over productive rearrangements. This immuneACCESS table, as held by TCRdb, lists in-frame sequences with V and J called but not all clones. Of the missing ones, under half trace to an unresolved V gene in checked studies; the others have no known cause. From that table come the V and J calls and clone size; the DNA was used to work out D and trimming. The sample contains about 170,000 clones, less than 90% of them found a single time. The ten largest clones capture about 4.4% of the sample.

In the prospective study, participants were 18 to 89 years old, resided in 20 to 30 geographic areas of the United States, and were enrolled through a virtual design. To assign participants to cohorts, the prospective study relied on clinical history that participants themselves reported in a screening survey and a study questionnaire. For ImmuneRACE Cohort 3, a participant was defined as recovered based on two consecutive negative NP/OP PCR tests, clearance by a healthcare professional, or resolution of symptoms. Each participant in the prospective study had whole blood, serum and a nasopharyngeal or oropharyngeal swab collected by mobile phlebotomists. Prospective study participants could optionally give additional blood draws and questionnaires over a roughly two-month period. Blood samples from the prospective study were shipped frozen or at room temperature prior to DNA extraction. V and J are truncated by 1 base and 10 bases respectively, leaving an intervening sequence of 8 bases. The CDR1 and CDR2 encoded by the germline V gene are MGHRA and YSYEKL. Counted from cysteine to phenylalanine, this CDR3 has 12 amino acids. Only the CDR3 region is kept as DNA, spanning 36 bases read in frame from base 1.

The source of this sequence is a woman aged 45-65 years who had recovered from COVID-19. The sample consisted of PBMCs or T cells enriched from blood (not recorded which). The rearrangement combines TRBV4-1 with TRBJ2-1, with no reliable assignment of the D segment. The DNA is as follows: TGCGCCAGCAGCCAAGGAGGATCCGAGCAGTTCTTC. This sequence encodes CASSQGGSEQFF.